These 21 T cell receptor beta chains were all obtained from the same sample, sequenced in a study of T-cell memory formation after mild COVID-19. MiXCR, run by TCRdb on the 5' RACE reads, gives a single entry per CDR3 protein. The sample contains fewer than 350,000 distinct CDR3 sequences, about 20% of which appear only once. The source material was PBMCs or a T cell subset sorted from them (not recorded which). The receptor source for this set is a man between 18 and 29 years old who had mild COVID-19 (a few samples of this study predate the infection). Cell type and time point are not known.

The chain is built from TRBV6-1 and TRBJ1-5; D uncertain. Germline assignment: CDR1 MNHNS and CDR2 SASEGT. The CDR3 loop spans 14 amino acids. The V end lost 2 bases, the J end lost 6 bases, and 11 bases lay between the germline ends. The CDR3 region has the DNA TGTGCCAGCAGTGAATCTGGGTACGCTCAGCCCCAGCATTTT. Residues: CASSESGYAQPQHF.

This chain uses TRBV6-5 with TRBJ1-1, with D unresolved. The V gene's germline CDR1 is MNHEY and CDR2 SVGAGI. V gave up 6 bases and J gave up 4 bases, with 12 bases separating them. This CDR3 is built from 13 residues. The CDR3: CASSRGLGTEAFF. The CDR3 DNA sequence: TGTGCCAGCAGCCGCGGGCTTGGCACTGAAGCTTTCTTT.

V and J are TRBV27 and TRBJ2-1; 8 nucleotides line up with TRBD2. The CDR3 runs 17 residues. V gave up 2 bases and J gave up 5 bases; unmatched junction bases: 11. Germline CDR1 MNHEY, CDR2 SMNVEV (reference sequence). The CDR3, as DNA: TGTGCCAGCAGTTTAACGCACGGACTAGCTAGCCACAATGAGCAGTTCTTC. It translates to CASSLTHGLASHNEQFF.

The CDR3 nucleotides are TGTGCCAGTAGTAGGGCGGGGGCAGATACGCAGTATTTT. It yields the protein CASSRAGADTQYF. V and J are TRBV19 and TRBJ2-3; 7 bases are shared with TRBD2. This CDR3 region has 13 residues. V trimming: 4 bases; J trimming: 4 bases; junction bases outside the gene matches: 2. CDR1 is LNHDA and CDR2 is SQIVND in the germline V gene (reference sequence).

This clonotype has more than one count but fewer than ten. The chain carries TRBV20-1 and TRBJ1-3; D is perhaps TRBD1 (5 bases). CDR1 and CDR2 from the germline V gene are DFQATT and SNEGSKA (reference sequence). The CDR3 has 15 amino acids. With 4 bases removed from V and 8 bases from J, the gap between germline ends came to 21 bases. CDR3 nucleotides: TGCAGTGCTATCACGCCGGGACCCTCCGGGGACACCATATATTTT. It encodes CSAITPGPSGDTIYF.

A few counts support this clonotype. The J gene is TRBJ2-1, the V gene TRBV7-2; 11 bases are a match to TRBD1. CDR1 and CDR2 (germline): SGHTA, FQGNSA. The CDR3 loop spans 16 amino acids. Unmatched junction bases numbered 9, after V lost 4 bases and J lost 7 bases. The CDR3 region has the DNA TGTGCCAGCAGCTCGCGGACAGGGGGCAATCGTAATGAGCAGTTCTTC. Protein sequence: CASSSRTGGNRNEQFF.

This chain links TRBV5-1 with TRBJ2-3; no firm D call. The CDR3 consists of 15 residues. V lost 0 bases to trimming and J lost 0 bases, with 8 bases between them. Germline values: CDR1 SGHRS, CDR2 YFSETQ. CDR3 DNA sequence: TGCGCCAGCAGCTTGGCCCTAGGCAGCACAGATACGCAGTATTTT. Residues: CASSLALGSTDTQYF.

This chain uses TRBV29-1 with TRBJ2-3, with a tentative D call TRBD2 (7 bases). V gave up 1 base and J gave up 4 bases, with 12 bases separating them. CDR1 is SQVTM and CDR2 is ANQGSEA in the germline V gene. The CDR3 consists of 14 residues. The CDR3 reads CSVEAGEGADTQYF. In DNA form, the CDR3 reads TGCAGCGTTGAAGCAGGGGAGGGGGCAGATACGCAGTATTTT.

This clonotype was recorded a few times. The gene calls are TRBV6-5 and TRBJ2-5, with 8 bases fitting TRBD1. J lost 5 bases, V lost 0 bases, and 2 bases had no gene match. Germline loops: CDR1 MNHEY, CDR2 SVGAGI. CDR3 size: 14 residues. DNA for the CDR3: TGTGCCAGCAGTTACTCGGACAGGGAGGAGACCCAGTACTTC. It translates to CASSYSDREETQYF.

There are a few counts of this clonotype. The chain joins TRBV20-1 to TRBJ2-7; 7 positions agree with TRBD2. Germline loops: CDR1 DFQATT, CDR2 SNEGSKA (reference sequence). The junction had 4 bases not matched to a gene; V was cut back by 3 bases and J by 2 bases. The CDR3 has 13 amino acids. The CDR3 DNA sequence: TGCAGTGCTAGCCCGGGGGGAACCTACGAGCAGTACGTC. Translation: CSASPGGTYEQYV.

This chain links TRBV27 with TRBJ2-7, with a weak D call TRBD2 (5 bases). This CDR3 has 15 residues. From germline, CDR1 is MNHEY and CDR2 SMNVEV (reference sequence). The ends were cut back, 0 bases at V and 6 bases at J, with 15 bases in the middle. The CDR3 DNA sequence: TGTGCCAGCAGTTTATCAGGGTTCGGGGTTCGCGAGCAGTACTTC. Its protein product is CASSLSGFGVREQYF.

The V gene is TRBV5-1, the J gene TRBJ1-4; weak D call: TRBD1 (6 bases). Trimming took off 2 bases at V and 5 bases at J, with 10 bases between the two ends. The CDR3 sequence is 14 residues long. Germline loops: CDR1 SGHRS, CDR2 YFSETQ. DNA of the CDR3: TGCGCCAGCAGCTTATACGGACAGAATGAAAAACTGTTTTTT. It specifies CASSLYGQNEKLFF.

This sequence joins TRBV4-2 and TRBJ1-2; D unresolved. The CDR3 extends over 14 amino acids. CDR1 and CDR2 (germline): LGHNA, YNFKEQ. Trimming took off 6 bases at V and 7 bases at J, with 18 bases between the two ends. The CDR3 is CASSQRAERAGYTF. CDR3 coding DNA: TGTGCCAGCAGTCAACGGGCAGAGAGGGCTGGCTACACCTTC.

This clonotype has a handful of counts. The V and J genes are TRBV2 and TRBJ2-5; a possible D gene is TRBD1 (6 bases). Germline lookup yields CDR1 SNHLY and CDR2 FYNNEI. V lost 8 bases to trimming and J lost 4 bases, with 14 bases between them. This CDR3 region has 13 residues. CDR3 sequence (DNA): TGTGCCAGCGGGGGCCGGTTGGGAGAGACCCAGTACTTC. Protein sequence: CASGGRLGETQYF.

This clonotype was counted only a few times. The chain uses TRBV19 and TRBJ2-5, with a weak D call TRBD1 (5 bases). V dropped 5 bases and J dropped 0 bases, with 7 bases sitting between them. In germline, CDR1 is LNHDA, CDR2 SQIVND (reference sequence). The CDR3 covers 13 residues. The CDR3 sequence is CASSSTDQETQYF. The CDR3 DNA follows: TGTGCCAGTAGTTCGACAGACCAAGAGACCCAGTACTTC.

This clonotype came up once. A read error may explain this, as a much larger clone is one base away. The rearrangement joins TRBV10-3 to TRBJ2-3; 8 bases are shared with TRBD2. The CDR3 has 15 amino acids. CDR1 is ENHRY and CDR2 is SYGVKD in the germline V gene. For the CDR3, the DNA is TGTGCCATCAGGGACGGTGGAGCGGGAGCGGATAAGCAGTATTTT. It yields the protein CAIRDGGAGADKQYF.

The table lists this clonotype with many counts. V gene TRBV4-1 combines with J gene TRBJ1-5, with TRBD1 as a possible D gene (5 bases). Per the germline V gene, CDR1 is MGHRA and CDR2 is YSYEKL. This CDR3 contains 15 residues. V was trimmed by 6 bases and J by 1 base, leaving 13 bases between them. This CDR3 is CASRDRDVSNQPQHF. The CDR3 region has the DNA TGCGCCAGCAGGGACCGGGACGTAAGCAATCAGCCCCAGCATTTT.

This clonotype was recorded a few times. The genes are TRBV7-9 and TRBJ2-5; the D gene is possibly TRBD2 (6 bases). In germline, CDR1 is SEHNR, CDR2 FQNEAQ (reference sequence). This CDR3 has 14 residues. The V end was cut by 4 bases, the J end by 1 base, with 10 bases between. CDR3 nucleotides: TGTGCCAGCAGCTCCAGACTAGTCCAAGAGACCCAGTACTTC. Its translation: CASSSRLVQETQYF. Together with reference TRBV7-9 and TRBJ2-5, the CDR3 gives the full variable domain: DTGVSQNPRHKITKRGQNVTFRCDPISEHNRLYWYRQTLGQGPEFLTYFQNEAQLEKSRLLSDRFSAERPKGSFSTLEIQRTEQGDSAMYLCASSSRLVQETQYFGPGTRLLVL.

V gene TRBV6-2 or TRBV6-3 combines with J gene TRBJ2-1, with D uncertain. With 6 bases removed from V and 9 bases from J, the gap between germline ends came to 12 bases. Per the germline V gene, CDR1 is MNHEY and CDR2 is SVGEGT. CDR3 length equals 12 residues. CDR3 nucleotides: TGTGCCAGCAGCCACCCAGTGGGTGAGCAGTTCTTC. Its translation is CASSHPVGEQFF.

The genes are TRBV7-6 and TRBJ2-3; 9 nucleotides match TRBD2. J gave up 7 bases and V 5 bases, and 13 bases lay outside the gene matches. Germline values: CDR1 SGHVS, CDR2 FNYEAQ. There are 16 residues in the CDR3. The CDR3 nucleotides read TGTGCCAGCAGCCCGCCGGGTGCGGGGGGGCTGAATACGCAGTATTTT. It codes for CASSPPGAGGLNTQYF.

The chain is built from TRBV7-2 and TRBJ2-1; 7 bases match TRBD1. The CDR3 spans 15 residues. The germline gives CDR1 SGHTA, CDR2 FQGNSA. The junction had 6 bases not matched to a gene; V was cut back by 5 bases and J by 2 bases. CDR3 loop: CASSRQGLTYNEQFF. The CDR3 nucleotides read TGTGCCAGCAGCCGACAGGGTTTGACCTACAATGAGCAGTTCTTC.